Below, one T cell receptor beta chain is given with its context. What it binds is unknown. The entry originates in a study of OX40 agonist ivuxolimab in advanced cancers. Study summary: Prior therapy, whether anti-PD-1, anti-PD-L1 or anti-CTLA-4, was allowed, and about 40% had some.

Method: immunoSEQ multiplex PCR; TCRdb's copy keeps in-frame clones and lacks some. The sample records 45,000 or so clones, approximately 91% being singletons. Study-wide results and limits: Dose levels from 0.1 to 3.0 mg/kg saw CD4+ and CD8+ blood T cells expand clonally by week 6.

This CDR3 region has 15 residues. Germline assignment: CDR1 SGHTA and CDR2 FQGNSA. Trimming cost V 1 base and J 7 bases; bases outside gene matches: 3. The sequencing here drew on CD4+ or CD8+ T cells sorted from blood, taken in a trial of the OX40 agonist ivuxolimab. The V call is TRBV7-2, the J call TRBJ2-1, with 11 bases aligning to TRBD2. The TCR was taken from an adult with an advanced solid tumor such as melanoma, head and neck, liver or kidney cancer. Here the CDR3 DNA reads TGTGCCAGCAGCTTAGGACTAGCGGGAATTAATGAGCAGTTCTTC. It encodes CASSLGLAGINEQFF.